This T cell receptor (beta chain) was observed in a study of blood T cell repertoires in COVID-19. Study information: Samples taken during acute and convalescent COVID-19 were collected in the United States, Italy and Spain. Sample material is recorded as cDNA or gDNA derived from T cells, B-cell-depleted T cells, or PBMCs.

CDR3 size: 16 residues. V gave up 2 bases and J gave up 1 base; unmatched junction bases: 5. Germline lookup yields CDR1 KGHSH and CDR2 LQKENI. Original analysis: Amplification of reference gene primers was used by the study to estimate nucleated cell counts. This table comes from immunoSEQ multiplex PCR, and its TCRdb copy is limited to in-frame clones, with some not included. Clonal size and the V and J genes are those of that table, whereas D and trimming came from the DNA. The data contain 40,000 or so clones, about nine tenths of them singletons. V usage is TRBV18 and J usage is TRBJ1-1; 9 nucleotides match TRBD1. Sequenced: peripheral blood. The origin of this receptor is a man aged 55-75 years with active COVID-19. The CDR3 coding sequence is TGTGCCAGCTCACCAATGTCGGGACAGGGGAACACTGAAGCTTTCTTT. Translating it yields CASSPMSGQGNTEAFF.